There are many counts of the clone carrying this TCR beta chain. Its antigen is still unknown. This sample was included in a study of CD8 T cells in ankylosing spondylitis. Study-level points and caveats: Significant enrichment of disease-linked clones was reported in matched ankylosing spondylitis synovial fluid. There was a TCR beta motif, made of several highly homologous variants, that appeared characteristic of ankylosing spondylitis blood. Clones linked to the disease showed a CD8+ phenotype. They occurred at relatively low frequencies in peripheral blood.

V shed 2 bases, J shed 1 base, and the junction held 4 bases outside the gene matches. Germline CDR1 KGHSH, CDR2 LQKENI. The CDR3 contains 15 residues. Libraries for TCR beta were made by quantitative 5'-RACE with molecular barcodes. Each CDR3 protein is one row after TCRdb ran MiXCR on the 5' RACE reads. The sample records some 95,000 distinct CDR3 sequences, about 8.1% being singletons. The genes are TRBV18 and TRBJ1-2, with 7 bases lining up with TRBD1. The source of this sequence is a male donor with ankylosing spondylitis or in good health (not recorded which). The sample consisted of blood, either unsorted or a sorted T cell fraction (not recorded which). CDR3 DNA: TGTGCCAGCTCACCAGGGACAGATTTTAACTATGGCTACACCTTC. It specifies CASSPGTDFNYGYTF.